One sample yielded the 9 T cell receptor beta chains listed below, sequenced in a study of blood T cell repertoires in COVID-19. Sequencing was performed with immunoSEQ multiplex PCR; in TCRdb, only in-frame clones are kept and a portion is missing. The sample consists of about 670,000 clones, around 89% of them appearing once. Sequencing input: peripheral blood. The receptor set was obtained from a woman between 18 and 29 years old with acute or convalescent COVID-19.

The rearrangement uses TRBV27 and TRBJ1-4; D may be TRBD1 (5 bases). V was cut by 4 bases and J by 8 bases, with 17 bases left in between. CDR3 size: 15 residues. CDR1 is MNHEY and CDR2 is SMNVEV in the germline V gene (reference sequence). CDR3 residues: CASSWGVPEGEKLFF. CDR3 sequence (DNA): TGTGCCAGCAGTTGGGGGGTCCCGGAGGGAGAAAAACTGTTTTTT.

The chain recombines TRBV11-2 with TRBJ1-1; 11 bases are shared with TRBD1. The CDR3 is made up of 15 amino acids. Trimming removed 8 bases from V and 0 bases from J; junction bases left unmatched: 5. CDR1 and CDR2 from the germline V gene are SGHAT and FQNNGV. The CDR3 region is CASRRTGGLNTEAFF. The CDR3 region has the DNA TGTGCCAGCCGAAGGACAGGGGGCTTGAACACTGAAGCTTTCTTT.

CDR3 in DNA: TGTGCCAGCTCACTATCAGGGGGCGTGGGCACAGATACGCAGTATTTT. Encoded protein: CASSLSGGVGTDTQYF. The chain employs TRBV18 and TRBJ2-3; 8 bases fit TRBD1. V shed 4 bases and J 1 base; nucleotides not matched to a gene: 7. CDR1 is KGHSH and CDR2 is LQKENI in the germline V gene. The CDR3 is made up of 16 amino acids.

The V gene is TRBV5-6, the J gene TRBJ2-7, with 10 bases that match TRBD1. V was clipped by 3 bases and J by 5 bases; unmatched bases: 5. Germline assignment: CDR1 SGHDT and CDR2 YYEEEE. This CDR3 comprises 14 residues. This chain's CDR3 is CASSWGTGVHEQYF. The CDR3 DNA is TGTGCCAGCAGCTGGGGGACAGGGGTCCACGAGCAGTACTTC.

The rearrangement uses TRBV6-1 and TRBJ2-7; TRBD1 aligns across 10 bases. The V gene end was trimmed by 3 bases and the J gene end by 5 bases; junction bases not matched to a gene: 4. The CDR3 extends over 14 amino acids. Germline V CDR1 and CDR2: MNHNS, SASEGT. The CDR3 reads CASSDGTGAHEQYF. The CDR3 DNA is TGTGCCAGCAGTGACGGGACAGGGGCCCACGAGCAGTACTTC.

The V gene is TRBV6-5, the J gene TRBJ1-1; TRBD1 is a possible D gene (5 bases). Between the trimmed V and J ends, which lost 5 bases and 4 bases, there was a span of 14 bases. The CDR3 is 14 amino acids. Looked up from germline, CDR1 is MNHEY and CDR2 is SVGAGI. Written as DNA, the CDR3 is TGTGCCAGCAGTCTTGGGACTTCCCCCACTGAAGCTTTCTTT. Amino acid sequence: CASSLGTSPTEAFF.

The chain links TRBV30 to TRBJ1-5; tentatively, D is TRBD1 (5 bases). This CDR3 region has 13 residues. The germline V and J ends were trimmed by 4 bases and 3 bases, with 10 bases remaining between them. The germline V gene has CDR1 GTSNPN and CDR2 SVGIG (reference sequence). The CDR3 nucleotides read TGTGCCTGGAATCAGGGAATCAATCAGCCCCAGCATTTT. Its translation: CAWNQGINQPQHF.

This clone was seen just once. The rearrangement links TRBV4-1 to TRBJ1-1; 9 nucleotides agree with TRBD1. The CDR3 is made up of 13 amino acids. With 6 bases clipped from V and 1 base from J, the junction kept 0 bases outside the gene matches. Germline V gene data show CDR1 as MGHRA and CDR2 as YSYEKL. The CDR3 nucleotides are TGCGCCAGCAGACAGGGGGCGAACACTGAAGCTTTCTTT. As protein: CASRQGANTEAFF.

V and J are TRBV5-1 and TRBJ2-2, with D maybe TRBD1 (6 bases). The germline CDR1 and CDR2 sequences are SGHRS and YFSETQ. This CDR3 has 15 residues. V was pared by 6 bases and J by 1 base, with 13 bases between. DNA of the CDR3: TGCGCCAGCATATCTGGGACACAGAACACCGGGGAGCTGTTTTTT. Translated: CASISGTQNTGELFF. Full variable domain (rest looked up from reference TRBV5-1 and TRBJ2-2): KAGVTQTPRYLIKTRGQQVTLSCSPISGHRSVSWYQQTPGQGLQFLFEYFSETQRNKGNFPGRFSGRQFSNSRSEMNVSTLELGDSALYLCASISGTQNTGELFFGEGSRLTVL.